This T cell receptor (beta chain) came from a study of metastatic and nonmetastatic thyroid tumors. This clone was observed at least ten times. Per the authors' pipeline: It was from CDR3 differences across clinicopathological groups that a distant-metastasis classifier for papillary thyroid cancer was built. Via MiXCR, TCRdb re-called the PCR reads. For this entry, the V and J calls and clone size follow TCRdb and not the study's own pipeline. The sample comprises about 89,000 clones, under 15% of which are singletons, and around 8.8% rests with the top ten. Patients were all untreated before their thyroid surgery. Germline values: CDR1 DFQATT, CDR2 SNEGSKA (reference sequence). Trimming stripped 0 bases from V and 7 bases from J, with 14 bases between. The CDR3 runs 14 residues.

This clonotype originated in a female donor with papillary thyroid cancer or a benign thyroid nodule (not recorded which). Some clones in this sample may be carry-over from other donors' samples. V usage is TRBV20-1 and J usage is TRBJ2-3; maybe TRBD2 (6 bases). Sequencing input: tumor tissue. DNA for the CDR3: TGCAGTGCTAGAGATAGCGGCTCGGTGAATACGCAGTATTTT. It specifies CSARDSGSVNTQYF.